These T cell receptor beta chains were read from a single sample in a study of a mutant IDH1 vaccine in newly diagnosed glioma. Assay: immunoSEQ multiplex PCR; the TCRdb copy retains only in-frame clones and omits some. The sample lists around 15,000 clones, 85% to 90% occurring once. The sample here was PBMCs, taken from a glioma patient treated with radiotherapy, temozolomide or both. The source of these receptors is a woman aged 40 to 50 with glioma. Some clones in this sample may be carry-over from other donors' samples. Both conserved end residues are part of each CDR3. A D gene is named only where the DNA matches it firmly. Clone size appears in some rows only: once, few, many, or a class for an expanded clone.

D gene: -
J gene: TRBJ1-2
V gene: TRBV30
clone size: -
CDR3 protein: CAWSVAGWVDGYTF
CDR3 DNA: TGTGCCTGGAGTGTAGCCGGGTGGGTCGATGGCTACACCTTC

D gene: TRBD2
J gene: TRBJ2-2
V gene: TRBV5-1
clone size: -
CDR3 protein: CASSSPALAGDFGELFF
CDR3 DNA: TGCGCCAGCAGCTCCCCGGCGCTAGCGGGAGACTTCGGGGAGCTGTTTTTT

D gene: -
J gene: TRBJ1-1
V gene: TRBV6-5
clone size: -
CDR3 protein: CASSLYSGTEAFF
CDR3 DNA: TGTGCCAGCAGTTTGTATTCGGGCACTGAAGCTTTCTTT

D gene: TRBD2
J gene: TRBJ2-3
V gene: TRBV7-3
clone size: -
CDR3 protein: CASSSGLAGVLTDTQYF
CDR3 DNA: TGTGCCAGCAGCTCGGGACTAGCGGGAGTCCTGACAGATACGCAGTATTTT

D gene: -
J gene: TRBJ2-7
V gene: TRBV10-3
clone size: -
CDR3 protein: CAISEPRTGSDEQYF
CDR3 DNA: TGTGCCATCAGTGAGCCTAGAACAGGGAGCGACGAGCAGTACTTC

D gene: -
J gene: TRBJ2-5
V gene: TRBV5-1
clone size: once
CDR3 protein: CASSSPISVGETQYF
CDR3 DNA: TGCGCCAGCAGCTCGCCTATCAGCGTCGGGGAGACCCAGTACTTC

D gene: -
J gene: TRBJ1-6
V gene: TRBV6-1
clone size: -
CDR3 protein: CASSEQDNSPLHF
CDR3 DNA: TGTGCCAGCAGTGAACAGGATAATTCACCCCTCCACTTT

D gene: -
J gene: TRBJ2-7
V gene: TRBV28
clone size: -
CDR3 protein: CASSFSLSTLTYEQYF
CDR3 DNA: TGTGCCAGCAGCTTCTCCCTCTCGACTCTTACATACGAGCAGTACTTC

D gene: -
J gene: TRBJ1-1
V gene: TRBV5-6
clone size: -
CDR3 protein: CASSLYQGRAEAFF
CDR3 DNA: TGTGCCAGCAGCTTGTATCAGGGTCGGGCTGAAGCTTTCTTT

D gene: -
J gene: TRBJ1-5
V gene: TRBV6-1
clone size: -
CDR3 protein: CASSEAAFGNQPQHF
CDR3 DNA: TGTGCCAGCAGTGAAGCGGCGTTTGGCAATCAGCCCCAGCATTTT

D gene: -
J gene: TRBJ1-1
V gene: TRBV25-1
clone size: few
CDR3 protein: CASSEWSGEAFF
CDR3 DNA: TGTGCCAGCAGTGAATGGTCGGGGGAAGCTTTCTTT

D gene: -
J gene: TRBJ1-5
V gene: TRBV30
clone size: -
CDR3 protein: CAWSGGNRYSNQPQHF
CDR3 DNA: TGTGCCTGGAGTGGAGGAAATCGGTATAGCAATCAGCCCCAGCATTTT

D gene: TRBD2
J gene: TRBJ2-5
V gene: TRBV28
clone size: once
CDR3 protein: CASSGSGSLRETQYF
CDR3 DNA: TGTGCCAGCAGCGGTAGCGGGAGCCTTAGGGAGACCCAGTACTTC

D gene: -
J gene: TRBJ2-3
V gene: TRBV6-5
clone size: -
CDR3 protein: CASNLQGGTDTQYF
CDR3 DNA: TGTGCCAGCAACCTCCAAGGGGGGACAGATACGCAGTATTTT

D gene: -
J gene: TRBJ1-5
V gene: TRBV7-9
clone size: -
CDR3 protein: CASSLGGTSNQPQHF
CDR3 DNA: TGTGCCAGCAGCTTAGGAGGGACGAGCAATCAGCCCCAGCATTTT

D gene: -
J gene: TRBJ2-7
V gene: TRBV5-4
clone size: -
CDR3 protein: CASSSNPKAPYEQYF
CDR3 DNA: TGTGCCAGCAGCTCTAACCCAAAGGCCCCCTACGAGCAGTACTTC

D gene: -
J gene: TRBJ1-2
V gene: TRBV7-2
clone size: once
CDR3 protein: CASSSTVLTLLGYTF
CDR3 DNA: TGTGCCAGCAGCTCGACAGTCCTTACCCTTTTAGGCTACACCTTC

D gene: -
J gene: TRBJ1-5
V gene: TRBV6-5
clone size: -
CDR3 protein: CASSLQQNQPQHF
CDR3 DNA: TGTGCCAGCAGTCTTCAGCAGAATCAGCCCCAGCATTTT

D gene: TRBD1
J gene: TRBJ1-5
V gene: TRBV29-1
clone size: -
CDR3 protein: CSVGSGTGNQPQHF
CDR3 DNA: TGCAGCGTTGGATCCGGGACAGGGAATCAGCCCCAGCATTTT

D gene: TRBD2
J gene: TRBJ2-1
V gene: TRBV7-9
clone size: -
CDR3 protein: CASSPSGSSYNEQFF
CDR3 DNA: TGTGCCAGCAGCCCTAGCGGGAGCTCCTACAATGAGCAGTTCTTC

D gene: -
J gene: TRBJ2-7
V gene: TRBV2
clone size: -
CDR3 protein: CASRAGTSVSYEQYF
CDR3 DNA: TGTGCCAGCAGGGCCGGGACCTCCGTCTCCTACGAGCAGTACTTC

D gene: -
J gene: TRBJ1-4
V gene: TRBV30
clone size: -
CDR3 protein: CAWKGQLLGTNEKLFF
CDR3 DNA: TGTGCCTGGAAGGGGCAGCTCCTGGGAACTAATGAAAAACTGTTTTTT

D gene: -
J gene: TRBJ2-2
V gene: TRBV15
clone size: -
CDR3 protein: CATSRASTGELFF
CDR3 DNA: TGTGCCACCAGCAGAGCCTCGACCGGGGAGCTGTTTTTT

D gene: -
J gene: TRBJ1-4
V gene: TRBV4-2
clone size: once
CDR3 protein: CASSQDVAAANEKLFF
CDR3 DNA: TGTGCCAGCAGCCAAGATGTGGCCGCGGCTAATGAAAAACTGTTTTTT

D gene: -
J gene: TRBJ2-7
V gene: TRBV5-6
clone size: once
CDR3 protein: CASSLKGTISYEQYF
CDR3 DNA: TGTGCCAGCAGCTTGAAGGGGACAATCTCCTACGAGCAGTACTTC

D gene: -
J gene: TRBJ2-3
V gene: TRBV7-8
clone size: -
CDR3 protein: CASSLLASSTDTQYF
CDR3 DNA: TGTGCCAGCAGCTTATTAGCTAGTAGCACAGATACGCAGTATTTT

D gene: TRBD1
J gene: TRBJ1-6
V gene: TRBV4-1
clone size: -
CDR3 protein: CASSPDRGGSPLHF
CDR3 DNA: TGCGCCAGCAGCCCCGACAGGGGCGGTTCACCCCTCCACTTT

D gene: TRBD2
J gene: TRBJ2-3
V gene: TRBV30
clone size: -
CDR3 protein: CAWSVGGVGTDTQYF
CDR3 DNA: TGTGCCTGGAGTGTGGGAGGGGTTGGCACAGATACGCAGTATTTT

D gene: -
J gene: TRBJ1-2
V gene: TRBV18
clone size: -
CDR3 protein: CASSPLDTYGYTF
CDR3 DNA: TGTGCCAGCTCACCACTAGATACCTATGGCTACACCTTC

D gene: -
J gene: TRBJ2-1
V gene: TRBV6-4
clone size: -
CDR3 protein: CASSDGNNEQFF
CDR3 DNA: TGTGCCAGCAGTGACGGGAACAATGAGCAGTTCTTC

D gene: -
J gene: TRBJ2-7
V gene: TRBV6-5
clone size: -
CDR3 protein: CATRRPGLVYEQYF
CDR3 DNA: TGTGCCACCCGCCGGCCCGGCTTAGTCTACGAGCAGTACTTC

D gene: -
J gene: TRBJ1-1
V gene: TRBV30
clone size: -
CDR3 protein: CAWTLTGNTEAFF
CDR3 DNA: TGTGCCTGGACTCTAACAGGGAACACTGAAGCTTTCTTT

D gene: -
J gene: TRBJ1-3
V gene: TRBV5-4
clone size: -
CDR3 protein: CASSLGPSPGNTIYF
CDR3 DNA: TGTGCCAGCAGCTTGGGCCCCAGCCCTGGAAACACCATATATTTT

D gene: TRBD1
J gene: TRBJ1-5
V gene: TRBV5-8
clone size: -
CDR3 protein: CASRNRGNQPQHF
CDR3 DNA: TGTGCCAGCAGAAACAGGGGTAATCAGCCCCAGCATTTT

D gene: -
J gene: TRBJ2-7
V gene: TRBV9
clone size: -
CDR3 protein: CASSVGSSGVYEQYF
CDR3 DNA: TGTGCCAGCAGCGTAGGGAGTAGCGGAGTCTACGAGCAGTACTTC

D gene: -
J gene: TRBJ1-2
V gene: TRBV10-3
clone size: -
CDR3 protein: CAISERPNPSYGYTF
CDR3 DNA: TGTGCCATCAGTGAGAGACCCAACCCAAGCTATGGCTACACCTTC

D gene: TRBD1
J gene: TRBJ2-1
V gene: TRBV27
clone size: -
CDR3 protein: CASSFNRGSYNEQFF
CDR3 DNA: TGTGCCAGCAGTTTCAACAGGGGCTCCTACAATGAGCAGTTCTTC

D gene: -
J gene: TRBJ2-5
V gene: TRBV5-1
clone size: -
CDR3 protein: CASSFGGGSPPPGDF
CDR3 DNA: -

D gene: TRBD1
J gene: TRBJ1-3
V gene: TRBV4-1
clone size: -
CDR3 protein: CASSRTGDSGNTIYF
CDR3 DNA: TGCGCCAGCAGCCGAACAGGGGACTCTGGAAACACCATATATTTT

D gene: TRBD2
J gene: TRBJ2-3
V gene: TRBV10-3
clone size: -
CDR3 protein: CAISDAGGRTDTQYF
CDR3 DNA: TGTGCCATCAGTGACGCGGGGGGCCGCACAGATACGCAGTATTTT

D gene: -
J gene: TRBJ2-7
V gene: TRBV6-5
clone size: -
CDR3 protein: CASSRGRTYEQYF
CDR3 DNA: TGTGCCAGCAGTAGGGGACGGACCTACGAGCAGTACTTC

D gene: -
J gene: TRBJ1-2
V gene: TRBV11-2
clone size: -
CDR3 protein: CASSLDVTAQAFFRGYTF
CDR3 DNA: TGTGCCAGCAGCTTAGATGTCACGGCCCAGGCATTTTTTCGTGGCTACACCTTC

D gene: -
J gene: TRBJ1-2
V gene: TRBV19
clone size: -
CDR3 protein: CASSDSPSDYGYTF
CDR3 DNA: TGTGCTAGTAGTGATTCCCCCTCGGACTATGGCTACACCTTC

D gene: TRBD2
J gene: TRBJ2-1
V gene: TRBV5-1
clone size: few
CDR3 protein: CASSPGLADSRINEQFF
CDR3 DNA: TGCGCCAGCAGCCCCGGACTAGCAGATTCACGGATCAATGAGCAGTTCTTC

D gene: -
J gene: TRBJ2-7
V gene: TRBV27
clone size: -
CDR3 protein: CASSLRGSGEQYF
CDR3 DNA: TGTGCCAGCAGTTTACGGGGCTCGGGGGAGCAGTACTTC

D gene: -
J gene: TRBJ2-7
V gene: TRBV6-1
clone size: -
CDR3 protein: CASSVTYEQYF
CDR3 DNA: TGTGCCAGCAGTGTTACCTACGAGCAGTACTTC

D gene: -
J gene: TRBJ2-7
V gene: TRBV5-1
clone size: -
CDR3 protein: CATRVEGAYEQYF
CDR3 DNA: TGCGCCACCCGGGTAGAGGGGGCCTACGAGCAGTACTTC

D gene: -
J gene: TRBJ1-2
V gene: TRBV30
clone size: -
CDR3 protein: CASTVAEPNYGYTF
CDR3 DNA: TGTGCTTCGACCGTGGCAGAACCTAACTATGGCTACACCTTC

D gene: TRBD1
J gene: TRBJ1-2
V gene: TRBV5-6
clone size: -
CDR3 protein: CASSFRLFGRQGRNGYTF
CDR3 DNA: TGTGCCAGCAGCTTTCGTTTGTTTGGCCGACAGGGAAGAAATGGCTACACCTTC

D gene: -
J gene: TRBJ1-1
V gene: TRBV7-9
clone size: few
CDR3 protein: CASSLSWGSTEAFF
CDR3 DNA: TGTGCCAGCAGCTTATCTTGGGGGAGCACTGAAGCTTTCTTT

D gene: -
J gene: TRBJ1-1
V gene: TRBV2
clone size: few
CDR3 protein: CASSLMNTEAFF
CDR3 DNA: TGTGCCAGCAGCCTCATGAACACTGAAGCTTTCTTT

D gene: TRBD2
J gene: TRBJ2-7
V gene: TRBV30
clone size: -
CDR3 protein: CAWRGLAGSYEQYF
CDR3 DNA: TGTGCCTGGAGGGGACTAGCAGGCTCGTACGAGCAGTACTTC